Listed here are 15 T cell receptor beta chains from one sample, sequenced in a study of blood T cell repertoires in COVID-19. Some clones are missing from TCRdb's copy, which holds only in-frame ones; the method was immunoSEQ multiplex PCR. This repertoire shows 220,000 or so clones, over 60% found once; its top ten account for less than 7%. Sequencing was performed on peripheral blood. The receptors come from a woman in her seventies with acute or convalescent COVID-19.

The chain couples TRBV2 to TRBJ2-5; D is uncertain. This CDR3 spans 15 amino acids. Trimming stripped 4 bases from V and 5 bases from J, with 17 bases between. Germline CDR1 SNHLY, CDR2 FYNNEI. CDR3 loop: CASSALGSVSETQYF. CDR3 in DNA: TGTGCCAGCAGTGCTCTTGGCAGTGTCTCGGAGACCCAGTACTTC.

The chain uses TRBV19 and TRBJ2-3; 15 positions agree with TRBD2. Per germline, CDR1 LNHDA and CDR2 SQIVND (reference sequence). The CDR3 spans 15 residues. Losses at the gene ends were 6 bases for V and 4 bases for J; bases not matched to a gene: 2. CDR3 nucleotides: TGTGCCAGTAGCGGACTAGCGGGAGGGCCAGATACGCAGTATTTT. Its protein is CASSGLAGGPDTQYF.

V usage is TRBV27 and J usage is TRBJ1-5; a possible D gene is TRBD1 (5 bases). The V end was cut by 7 bases, the J end by 2 bases, with 12 bases between. The CDR3 spans 14 residues. From germline, CDR1 is MNHEY and CDR2 SMNVEV (reference sequence). For the CDR3, the DNA is TGTGCCAGCACTAAAACGGGGGGCAATCAGCCCCAGCATTTT. As protein: CASTKTGGNQPQHF.

This clone has more than one count but fewer than ten. V usage is TRBV6-5 and J usage is TRBJ1-2; no reliable D call. Germline loops: CDR1 MNHEY, CDR2 SVGAGI. There are 13 residues in the CDR3. V was cut by 0 bases and J by 3 bases, with 5 bases left in between. CDR3 amino acids: CASSYSADYGYTF. The CDR3 DNA reads as TGTGCCAGCAGTTACTCCGCGGACTATGGCTACACCTTC.

The chain couples TRBV5-1 to TRBJ2-1; 9 bases fit TRBD2. CDR1 and CDR2 (germline): SGHRS, YFSETQ. The V and J ends lost 0 bases and 1 base, in that order; junction bases with no gene match: 2. The CDR3 spans 16 residues. DNA for the CDR3: TGCGCCAGCAGCTTGGGAGCGGGAGGTTCCTACAATGAGCAGTTCTTC. Encoded protein: CASSLGAGGSYNEQFF.

J is TRBJ1-2 and V is TRBV30, with D possibly matching TRBD1 (6 bases). This CDR3 has 14 residues. CDR1 and CDR2 (germline): GTSNPN, SVGIG (reference sequence). V was trimmed by 3 bases and J by 4 bases, leaving 15 bases between them. The CDR3 loop reads CAWSATRGSYGYTF. CDR3 DNA: TGTGCCTGGAGCGCAACCAGGGGTAGCTATGGCTACACCTTC.

This chain uses TRBV30 with TRBJ1-5, with D perhaps matching TRBD1 (6 bases). This CDR3 region has 14 residues. V lost 2 bases and J lost 7, with 15 bases in between. Germline loops: CDR1 GTSNPN, CDR2 SVGIG (reference sequence). CDR3 loop: CAWSPTGTRQPQHF. The CDR3 DNA reads as TGTGCCTGGAGTCCGACAGGTACGAGGCAGCCCCAGCATTTT.

This sequence joins TRBV18 and TRBJ2-3, with 9 nucleotides matching TRBD2. Germline values: CDR1 KGHSH, CDR2 LQKENI. Losses at the gene ends were 4 bases for V and 5 bases for J; bases not matched to a gene: 4. The CDR3 extends over 14 amino acids. The CDR3 is CASSRGGRGDTQYF. The CDR3 DNA reads as TGTGCCAGCTCACGGGGCGGGAGGGGAGATACGCAGTATTTT.

This chain uses TRBV7-2 with TRBJ2-1, with TRBD2 matching 12 bases. Germline CDR1 is SGHTA and CDR2 is FQGNSA. The CDR3 covers 14 residues. V trimming: 4 bases; J trimming: 8 bases; junction bases outside the gene matches: 3. CDR3 DNA: TGTGCCAGCAGCTCGGGGACTAGCGGGCATGAGCAGTTCTTC. Encoded protein: CASSSGTSGHEQFF.

This clone was seen a handful of times. The genes are TRBV21-1 and TRBJ1-2; the DNA was not used to check the table's D call, TRBD1. TRBV21-1 is deemed a pseudogene. The CDR3 contains 12 residues. The CDR3 DNA follows: TGTGCCAGCCTACAGGGGCCGTATGGCTACACCTTC. It specifies CASLQGPYGYTF.

This clone showed up just once. V and J are TRBV5-4 and TRBJ2-2; D is unclear. Trimming took 0 bases from V and 2 from J, leaving 8 bases between them. CDR3 length equals 15 residues. CDR1 is SGHNT, CDR2 YYREEE, per germline (reference sequence). The CDR3 spells CASSLGAFNTGELFF. The DNA for the CDR3 is TGTGCCAGCAGCTTGGGGGCATTCAACACCGGGGAGCTGTTTTTT.

The chain uses TRBV5-1 and TRBJ2-1, with TRBD1 as a possible D gene (5 bases). This CDR3 contains 15 residues. The ends were cut back, 0 bases at V and 3 bases at J, with 10 bases in the middle. The germline V gene has CDR1 SGHRS and CDR2 YFSETQ. Here the CDR3 DNA reads TGCGCCAGCAGCTTGGGACAGATCCACTACAATGAGCAGTTCTTC. The encoded protein is CASSLGQIHYNEQFF. Full variable domain (remainder filled in from reference TRBV5-1 and TRBJ2-1): KAGVTQTPRYLIKTRGQQVTLSCSPISGHRSVSWYQQTPGQGLQFLFEYFSETQRNKGNFPGRFSGRQFSNSRSEMNVSTLELGDSALYLCASSLGQIHYNEQFFGPGTRLTVL.

The V and J genes are TRBV30 and TRBJ1-5, with 7 bases fitting TRBD1. Germline-derived CDR1 and CDR2 are GTSNPN and SVGIG (reference sequence). Trimming at V came to 3 bases and at J to 1 base, leaving 3 bases not matched to a gene. The CDR3 is 14 residues long. CDR3 DNA sequence: TGTGCCTGGAGGGCAGGGGGGAGCAATCAGCCCCAGCATTTT. It yields the protein CAWRAGGSNQPQHF.

This rearrangement joins TRBV24-1 to TRBJ2-3; 11 nucleotides match TRBD2. The CDR3 extends over 17 amino acids. Losses at the gene ends were 0 bases for V and 4 bases for J; bases not matched to a gene: 5. Germline V gene data show CDR1 as KGHDR and CDR2 as SFDVKD. The CDR3 nucleotides read TGTGCCACCAGTGATTTGGGTCTAGCGGGAGGAGCAGATACGCAGTATTTT. It codes for CATSDLGLAGGADTQYF.

The chain couples TRBV5-5 to TRBJ2-3; D call uncertain. The germline V gene has CDR1 SGHKS and CDR2 YYEKEE (reference sequence). V lost 0 bases, J lost 0 bases, and 5 bases lay in between. The CDR3 contains 14 residues. This CDR3 is CASSLAASTDTQYF. CDR3 in DNA: TGTGCCAGCAGCTTGGCTGCGAGCACAGATACGCAGTATTTT. The full variable domain, completed using reference TRBV5-5 and TRBJ2-3, is DAGVTQSPTHLIKTRGQQVTLRCSPISGHKSVSWYQQVLGQGPQFIFQYYEKEERGRGNFPDRFSARQFPNYSSELNVNALLLGDSALYLCASSLAASTDTQYFGPGTRLTVL.